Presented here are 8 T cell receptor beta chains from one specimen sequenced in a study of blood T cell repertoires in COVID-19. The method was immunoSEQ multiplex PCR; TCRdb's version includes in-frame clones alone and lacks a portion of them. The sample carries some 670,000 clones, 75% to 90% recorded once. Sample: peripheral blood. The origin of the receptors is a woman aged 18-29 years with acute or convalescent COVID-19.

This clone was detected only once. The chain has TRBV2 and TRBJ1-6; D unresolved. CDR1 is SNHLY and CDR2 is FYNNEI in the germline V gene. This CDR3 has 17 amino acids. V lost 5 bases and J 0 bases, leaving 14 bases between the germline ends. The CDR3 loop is CASSSPPVSSYNSPLHF. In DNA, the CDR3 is TGTGCCAGCAGTTCCCCCCCGGTTAGCTCCTATAATTCACCCCTCCACTTT. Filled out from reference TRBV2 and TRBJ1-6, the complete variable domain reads EPEVTQTPSHQVTQMGQEVILRCVPISNHLYFYWYRQILGQKVEFLVSFYNNEISEKSEIFDDQFSVERPDGSNFTLKIRSTKLEDSAMYFCASSSPPVSSYNSPLHFGNGTRLTVT.

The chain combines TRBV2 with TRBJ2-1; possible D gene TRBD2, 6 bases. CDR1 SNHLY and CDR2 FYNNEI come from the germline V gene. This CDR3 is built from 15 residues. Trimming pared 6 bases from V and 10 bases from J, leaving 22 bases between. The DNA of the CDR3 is TGTGCCAGCAGCTCGCTAGCGACCGGGATCGGGGAGCAGTTCTTC. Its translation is CASSSLATGIGEQFF.

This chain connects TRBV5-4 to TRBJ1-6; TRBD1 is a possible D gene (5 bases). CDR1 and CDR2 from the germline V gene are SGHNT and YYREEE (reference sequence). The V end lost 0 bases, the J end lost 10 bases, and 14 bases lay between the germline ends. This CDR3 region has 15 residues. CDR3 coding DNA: TGTGCCAGCAGCTTGGATCAGGGCAGGGCCTCACCCCTCCACTTT. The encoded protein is CASSLDQGRASPLHF.

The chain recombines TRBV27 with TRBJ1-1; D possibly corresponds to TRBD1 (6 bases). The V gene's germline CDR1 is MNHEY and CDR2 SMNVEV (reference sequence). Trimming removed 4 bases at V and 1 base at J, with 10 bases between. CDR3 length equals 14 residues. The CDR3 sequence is CASSSTQGNTEAFF. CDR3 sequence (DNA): TGTGCCAGCAGTTCTACACAGGGGAACACTGAAGCTTTCTTT.

The CDR3: CATRLMGVDYGYTF. The CDR3 region has the DNA TGTGCCACACGACTTATGGGAGTAGACTATGGCTACACCTTC. The gene calls are TRBV5-5 and TRBJ1-2; the D is unclear. V lost 9 bases, J lost 3 bases, and 18 bases lay in between. The CDR3 contains 14 residues. CDR1 and CDR2 from the germline V gene are SGHKS and YYEKEE (reference sequence).

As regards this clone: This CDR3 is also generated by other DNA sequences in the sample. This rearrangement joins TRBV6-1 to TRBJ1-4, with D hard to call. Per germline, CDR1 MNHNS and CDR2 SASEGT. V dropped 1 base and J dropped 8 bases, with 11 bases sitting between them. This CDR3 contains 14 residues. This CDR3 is CASSEGGGNEKLFF. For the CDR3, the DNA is TGTGCCAGCAGTGAAGGTGGAGGGAACGAAAAACTGTTTTTT.

CDR3 protein: CATSGEAPHNEQFF. CDR3 sequence (DNA): TGTGCCACCAGTGGGGAGGCCCCCCACAATGAGCAGTTCTTC. The gene calls are TRBV24-1 and TRBJ2-1, with D maybe TRBD2 (6 bases). V lost 5 bases, J lost 5 bases, and 12 bases lay in between. Germline V gene lookup returns CDR1 KGHDR and CDR2 SFDVKD. CDR3 length: 14 residues.

The CDR3 DNA follows: TGTGCCAGCAGTTACTGGAGTACCGGCAATCAGCCCCAGCATTTT. It translates to CASSYWSTGNQPQHF. The chain uses TRBV6-2 or TRBV6-3 and TRBJ1-5; D gene ambiguous. V lost 1 base, J lost 2 bases, and 9 bases lay in between. Germline-derived CDR1 and CDR2 are MNHEY and SVGEGT. The CDR3 loop spans 15 amino acids.